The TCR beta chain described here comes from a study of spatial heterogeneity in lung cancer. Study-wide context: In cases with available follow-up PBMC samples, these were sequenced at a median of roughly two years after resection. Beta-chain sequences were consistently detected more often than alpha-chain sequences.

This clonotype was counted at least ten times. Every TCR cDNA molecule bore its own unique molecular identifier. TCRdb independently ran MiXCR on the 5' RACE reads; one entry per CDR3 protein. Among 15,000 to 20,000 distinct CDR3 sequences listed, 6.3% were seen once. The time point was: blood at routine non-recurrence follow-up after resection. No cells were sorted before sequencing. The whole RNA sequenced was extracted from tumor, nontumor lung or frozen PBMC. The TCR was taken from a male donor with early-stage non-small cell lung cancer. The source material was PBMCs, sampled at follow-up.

CDR3 sequence reads: CASRRTYNNEQFF. The CDR3, as DNA: TGTGCCAGCCGGCGGACGTACAACAATGAGCAGTTCTTC. The chain uses TRBV6-2 or TRBV6-3 and TRBJ2-1; no firm D call. Germline CDR1 MNHEY, CDR2 SVGEGT. This CDR3 is 13 amino acids long. Trimming left V 8 bases short and J 5 bases short, with 13 bases between.